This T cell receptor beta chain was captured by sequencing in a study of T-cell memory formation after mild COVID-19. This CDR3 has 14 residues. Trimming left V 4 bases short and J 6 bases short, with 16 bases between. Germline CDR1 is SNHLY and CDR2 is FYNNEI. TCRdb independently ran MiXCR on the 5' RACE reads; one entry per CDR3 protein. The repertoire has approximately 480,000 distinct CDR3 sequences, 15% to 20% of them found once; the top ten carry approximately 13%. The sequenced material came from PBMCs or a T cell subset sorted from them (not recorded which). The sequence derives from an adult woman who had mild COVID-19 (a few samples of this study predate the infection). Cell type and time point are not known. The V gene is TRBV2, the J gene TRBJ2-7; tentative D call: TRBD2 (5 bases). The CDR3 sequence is CASSVGSGNSEQYF. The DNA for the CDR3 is TGTGCCAGCAGTGTTGGATCGGGGAACAGCGAGCAGTACTTC.